These 24 T cell receptor beta chains were all obtained from the same sample, sequenced in a study of PD-L1 blockade in urothelial cancer. Clones were sequenced by immunoSEQ multiplex PCR, and TCRdb holds only the in-frame ones, with some missing. The sample records about 130,000 clones, approximately 85% being singletons. Specified time point: peripheral blood 6 weeks after treatment start. The specimen comprised PBMCs, sampled around atezolizumab (anti-PD-L1) treatment. These receptors originate from a man aged 50 or older with urothelial cancer.

V and J are TRBV6-5 and TRBJ2-7; 13 positions agree with TRBD2. This CDR3 spans 16 amino acids. In germline, CDR1 is MNHEY, CDR2 SVGAGI. After removal of 2 bases from V and 7 bases from J, the junction contained 8 bases not matched to a gene. DNA for the CDR3: TGTGCCAGCAGTTACCACGGACTAGCGGGAGTGGGGGAGCAGTACTTC. This codes for CASSYHGLAGVGEQYF.

This clone has a count of ten or more. The J gene is TRBJ2-1, the V gene TRBV14; 8 bases are shared with TRBD2. The CDR3 contains 23 residues. V was pared by 1 base and J by 0 bases, with 23 bases of the junction left unmatched. The germline CDR1 and CDR2 sequences are SGHDN and FVKESK. This CDR3 is CASSQGGKAAGEFGVLSYNEQFF. The CDR3 nucleotides read TGTGCCAGCAGCCAAGGGGGGAAGGCAGCGGGAGAGTTCGGGGTTCTCTCCTACAATGAGCAGTTCTTC.

The chain combines TRBV6-6 with TRBJ2-2, with TRBD2 matching 9 bases. Germline V gene data show CDR1 as MNHNY and CDR2 as SVGAGI (reference sequence). Trimming removed 6 bases from V and 5 bases from J; junction bases left unmatched: 4. The CDR3 is made up of 14 amino acids. The CDR3: CASRLAGETGELFF. For the CDR3, the DNA is TGTGCCAGCAGATTAGCGGGAGAAACCGGGGAGCTGTTTTTT.

The V call is TRBV6-6, the J call TRBJ1-5, with D possibly matching TRBD1 (6 bases). The germline V gene has CDR1 MNHNY and CDR2 SVGAGI (reference sequence). The length of the CDR3 is 14 residues. Trimming took off 0 bases at V and 6 bases at J, with 9 bases between the two ends. The CDR3 protein is CASSYSVGGQPQHF. The CDR3 nucleotides are TGTGCCAGCAGTTACTCGGTAGGGGGTCAGCCCCAGCATTTT.

This chain connects TRBV29-1 to TRBJ1-2, with D possibly being TRBD1 (6 bases). From germline, CDR1 is SQVTM and CDR2 ANQGSEA. The V end lost 6 bases, the J end lost 4 bases, and 18 bases lay between the germline ends. CDR3 length: 14 amino acids. The CDR3 coding sequence is TGCAGCGTCCCGATGGGGGGGGCTGGCTATGGCTACACCTTC. Its protein product is CSVPMGGAGYGYTF.

V usage is TRBV14 and J usage is TRBJ2-6; D remains ambiguous. Germline CDR1 is SGHDN and CDR2 is FVKESK. The germline V and J ends were trimmed by 1 base and 0 bases, with 10 bases remaining between them. The CDR3 is 17 amino acids. The CDR3 nucleotides are TGTGCCAGCAGCCAAGTTCCCCTCGGCTCTGGGGCCAACGTCCTGACTTTC. Protein product: CASSQVPLGSGANVLTF. Complete variable domain (other parts from reference TRBV14 and TRBJ2-6): EAGVTQFPSHSVIEKGQTVTLRCDPISGHDNLYWYRRVMGKEIKFLLHFVKESKQDESGMPNNRFLAERTGGTYSTLKVQPAELEDSGVYFCASSQVPLGSGANVLTFGAGSRLTVL.

The V gene is TRBV7-8, the J gene TRBJ2-7, with D unclear. Trimming shortened V by 1 base and J by 2 bases, and 6 bases separated the two germline ends. Germline values: CDR1 SGHVS, CDR2 FQNEAQ. The CDR3 has 13 amino acids. The CDR3 loop is CASSLVATYEQYF. The CDR3 bases are TGTGCCAGCAGCTTAGTTGCTACCTACGAGCAGTACTTC.

This clone was seen only once. V gene TRBV6-1 combines with J gene TRBJ1-5; perhaps TRBD1 as D (5 bases). V shed 6 bases and J shed 4 bases, with 16 bases lying between them. Germline V gene data show CDR1 as MNHNS and CDR2 as SASEGT. This CDR3 has 15 residues. The CDR3 is CASRARAQVNQPQHF. The CDR3, as DNA: TGTGCCAGCAGGGCCCGCGCACAGGTAAATCAGCCCCAGCATTTT.

The chain recombines TRBV18 with TRBJ1-3; D is uncertain. The germline V gene encodes CDR1 KGHSH and CDR2 LQKENI. The CDR3 is made up of 15 amino acids. The germline V and J ends were trimmed by 0 bases and 2 bases, with 8 bases remaining between them. The CDR3 is CASSPPPGTGNTIYF. DNA of the CDR3: TGTGCCAGCTCACCACCCCCGGGTACTGGAAACACCATATATTTT. The variable domain in full, with the rest retrieved from reference TRBV18 and TRBJ1-3, is NAGVMQNPRHLVRRRGQEARLRCSPMKGHSHVYWYRQLPEEGLKFMVYLQKENIIDESGMPKERFSAEFPKEGPSILRIQQVVRGDSAAYFCASSPPPGTGNTIYFGEGSWLTVV.

This clone was observed a handful of times. This chain links TRBV27 with TRBJ2-1; tentatively, D is TRBD2 (5 bases). CDR3 length: 13 residues. From germline, CDR1 is MNHEY and CDR2 SMNVEV (reference sequence). Deletions cut 5 bases from V and 10 bases from J, with 15 bases between. The CDR3 loop reads CASSPPGRGEQFF. The DNA of the CDR3 is TGTGCCAGCAGTCCCCCCGGTCGAGGGGAGCAGTTCTTC.

This rearrangement joins TRBV6-1 to TRBJ1-4; D uncertain. CDR1 and CDR2 from the germline V gene are MNHNS and SASEGT. This CDR3 contains 14 residues. Trimming stripped 6 bases from V and 5 bases from J, with 13 bases between. The CDR3 loop reads CASSGGQWNEKLFF. The CDR3 nucleotides read TGTGCCAGCAGCGGCGGTCAGTGGAATGAAAAACTGTTTTTT.

The gene calls are TRBV9 and TRBJ2-2, with 11 bases fitting TRBD1. This CDR3 has 16 amino acids. After removal of 4 bases from V and 4 bases from J, the junction contained 6 bases not matched to a gene. CDR1 is SGDLS, CDR2 YYNGEE, per germline. The CDR3 region has the DNA TGTGCCAGCAGCCCAGGGGACAGGGGGTTCACCGGGGAGCTGTTTTTT. Its translation is CASSPGDRGFTGELFF.

The chain has TRBV5-1 and TRBJ2-7; D not resolved. Per germline, CDR1 SGHRS and CDR2 YFSETQ. The ends were cut back, 0 bases at V and 0 bases at J, with 10 bases in the middle. The CDR3 loop spans 15 amino acids. The CDR3 loop reads CASSLAQVNSYEQYF. CDR3 bases: TGCGCCAGCAGCTTGGCCCAGGTTAACTCCTACGAGCAGTACTTC.

The CDR3, as DNA: TGTGCCAGCAGCTTCGCGAACACCGGGGAGCTGTTTTTT. Protein product: CASSFANTGELFF. The V and J genes are TRBV7-2 and TRBJ2-2; D is unclear. The ends were cut back, 3 bases at V and 0 bases at J, with 2 bases in the middle. Germline V gene lookup returns CDR1 SGHTA and CDR2 FQGNSA. This CDR3 contains 13 residues.

J is TRBJ1-6 and V is TRBV5-1, with 7 bases fitting TRBD1. The V gene's germline CDR1 is SGHRS and CDR2 YFSETQ. J gave up 13 bases and V 0 bases, and 7 bases lay outside the gene matches. The CDR3 extends over 14 amino acids. This CDR3 is CASSLVEGAPPLHF. Here the CDR3 DNA reads TGCGCCAGCAGCTTGGTTGAGGGGGCCCCCCCCCTCCACTTT. Combining the CDR3 with reference TRBV5-1 and TRBJ1-6 gives the whole variable domain KAGVTQTPRYLIKTRGQQVTLSCSPISGHRSVSWYQQTPGQGLQFLFEYFSETQRNKGNFPGRFSGRQFSNSRSEMNVSTLELGDSALYLCASSLVEGAPPLHFGNGTRLTVT.

The chain combines TRBV5-5 with TRBJ2-7, with 8 positions matching TRBD1. Germline values: CDR1 SGHKS, CDR2 YYEKEE (reference sequence). The CDR3 extends over 13 amino acids. V lost 4 bases to trimming and J lost 3 bases; unmatched junction nucleotides: 3. CDR3 region: CASSLTGVYEQYF. CDR3 coding DNA: TGTGCCAGCAGCCTGACAGGGGTCTACGAGCAGTACTTC.

The chain couples TRBV4-1 to TRBJ2-5; 9 bases are a match to TRBD2. The germline CDR1 and CDR2 sequences are MGHRA and YSYEKL. The CDR3 spans 16 residues. The V and J ends lost 3 bases and 5 bases, in that order; junction bases with no gene match: 10. DNA of the CDR3: TGCGCCAGCAGCCACGGAATTCTGACTAGCGGCGAGACCCAGTACTTC. Amino acids: CASSHGILTSGETQYF.

This chain joins TRBV5-5 and TRBJ1-4, with D maybe TRBD1 (5 bases). The CDR3 length is 13 residues. Germline V gene data show CDR1 as SGHKS and CDR2 as YYEKEE (reference sequence). V dropped 4 bases and J dropped 4 bases, with 8 bases sitting between them. The CDR3 is CASSGHLNEKLFF. In DNA, the CDR3 is TGTGCCAGCAGCGGACACCTTAATGAAAAACTGTTTTTT.

The chain carries TRBV4-2 and TRBJ1-2; 9 nucleotides line up with TRBD1. The CDR3 is made up of 15 amino acids. V shed 3 bases, J shed 1 base, and the junction held 3 bases outside the gene matches. Germline V gene data show CDR1 as LGHNA and CDR2 as YNFKEQ. CDR3 nucleotide sequence: TGTGCCAGCAGCCATGAGGACAGGGGTAACTATGGCTACACCTTC. This codes for CASSHEDRGNYGYTF.

The chain recombines TRBV5-4 with TRBJ2-1, with TRBD2 matching over 15 bases. After removal of 4 bases from V and 9 bases from J, the junction contained 5 bases not matched to a gene. This CDR3 has 15 residues. Germline CDR1 is SGHNT and CDR2 is YYREEE (reference sequence). The CDR3 sequence is CASSTGLAGGAEQFF. As DNA, the CDR3 is TGTGCCAGCAGCACGGGACTAGCGGGAGGAGCTGAGCAGTTCTTC.

Notes on this clone: An end of the junction does not agree with germline; a read error may underlie this. The chain carries TRBV27 and TRBJ2-5, with TRBD2 matching over 9 bases. Germline CDR1 and CDR2: MNHEY and SMNVEV (reference sequence). CDR3 length equals 17 residues. DNA for the CDR3: TGTGCCAGCAGTCTATCACACCTGACTAGCGGCCAAGAGACCCAGTACTTC. It yields the protein CASSLSHLTSGQETQYF.

The V gene is TRBV28, the J gene TRBJ2-7; 13 nucleotides align to TRBD2. This CDR3 contains 15 residues. The junction had 3 bases not matched to a gene; V was cut back by 5 bases and J by 2 bases. Germline lookup yields CDR1 MDHEN and CDR2 SYDVKM. CDR3 nucleotides: TGTGCCAGCAGTGGTGGGACTAGCGGGGCCTACGAGCAGTACTTC. Translating gives CASSGGTSGAYEQYF.

This clone was found a few times. The V call is TRBV15, the J call TRBJ2-3; the D gene is possibly TRBD1 (5 bases). The CDR3 is 16 residues long. Per germline, CDR1 LNHNV and CDR2 YYDKDF (reference sequence). Trimming stripped 1 base from V and 0 bases from J, with 11 bases between. Here the CDR3 DNA reads TGTGCCACCAGCAGAGGAGACAGATTTAGCACAGATACGCAGTATTTT. Translating gives CATSRGDRFSTDTQYF.

The gene calls are TRBV19 and TRBJ2-7; the match to TRBD2 covers 8 bases. This CDR3 has 13 residues. The V segment lost 4 bases and the J segment 6 bases; nucleotides outside the gene matches: 5. In germline, CDR1 is LNHDA, CDR2 SQIVND (reference sequence). The CDR3: CASSTGLAGEQYF. CDR3 sequence (DNA): TGTGCCAGTAGTACCGGACTAGCTGGCGAGCAGTACTTC.